The clone carrying this T cell receptor (beta chain) was detected once. No antigen is known for it. Repertoires were generated with immunoSEQ multiplex PCR, while TCRdb's copy carries only in-frame clones and drops some. In the table there are 400,000 to 450,000 clones, approximately 90% of which are singletons. These data are taken from a study of Ad26.COV2.S vaccination and SARS-CoV-2 variants. Treatment in this sample: around 19 received Ad26.COV2.S at low or high dose, single or two shots; roughly five received placebo; per-sample allocation not given. Sampling was done on day 63 after the first vaccine or placebo injection. Wuhan-strain SARS-CoV-2 spike was expressed by the Ad26 vector that made up the vaccine. Whole-study results and caveats: Vaccinees reportedly had broad spike-specific CD8+ and CD4+ T cell responses. In TCR breadth and depth analyses, total T cell responses may have been underestimated.

V was pared by 3 bases and J by 6 bases, with 8 bases between. Germline CDR1 SEHNR, CDR2 FQNEAQ (reference sequence). The CDR3 is 13 residues long. This sample comprised peripheral blood, obtained in a trial of Ad26.COV2.S vaccine versus placebo. The TCR was taken from a person between 18 and 65 years old who received the Ad26.COV2.S COVID-19 vaccine or a placebo. The genes are TRBV7-9 and TRBJ2-2; D unresolved. The DNA for the CDR3 is TGTGCCAGCAGCTTGGGCATCCCCGGGGAGCTGTTTTTT. It codes for CASSLGIPGELFF.